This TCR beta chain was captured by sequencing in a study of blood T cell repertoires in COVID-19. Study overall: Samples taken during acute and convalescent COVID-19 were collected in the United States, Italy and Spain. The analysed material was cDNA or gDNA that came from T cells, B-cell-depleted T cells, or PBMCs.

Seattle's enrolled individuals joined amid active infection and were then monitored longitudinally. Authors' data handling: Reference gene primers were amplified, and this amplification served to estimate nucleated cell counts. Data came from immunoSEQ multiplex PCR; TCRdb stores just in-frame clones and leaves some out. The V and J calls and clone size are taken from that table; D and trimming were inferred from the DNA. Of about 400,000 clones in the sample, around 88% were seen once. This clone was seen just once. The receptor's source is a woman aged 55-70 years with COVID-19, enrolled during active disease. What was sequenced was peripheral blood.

The CDR3 sequence: CASSYLAGPNTGELFF. As DNA, the CDR3 is TGTGCCAGCAGTTACCTGGCGGGACCGAACACCGGGGAGCTGTTTTTT. The chain is built from TRBV6-6 and TRBJ2-2, with D perhaps matching TRBD2 (6 bases). Trimming stripped 2 bases from V and 0 bases from J, with 10 bases between. Germline CDR1 and CDR2: MNHNY and SVGAGI (reference sequence). The CDR3 loop spans 16 amino acids.